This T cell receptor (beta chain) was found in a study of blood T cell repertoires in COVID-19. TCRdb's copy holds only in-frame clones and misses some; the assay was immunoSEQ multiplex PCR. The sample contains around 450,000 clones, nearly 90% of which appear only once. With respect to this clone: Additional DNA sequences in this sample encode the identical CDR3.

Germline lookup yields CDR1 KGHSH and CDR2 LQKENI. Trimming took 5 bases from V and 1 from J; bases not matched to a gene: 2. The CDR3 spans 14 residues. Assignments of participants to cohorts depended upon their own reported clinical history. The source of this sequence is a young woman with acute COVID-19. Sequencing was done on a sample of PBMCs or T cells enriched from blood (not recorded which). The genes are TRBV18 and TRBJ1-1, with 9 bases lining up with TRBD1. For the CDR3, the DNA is TGTGCCAGCTCAGGACAGGGGACGAACACTGAAGCTTTCTTT. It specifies CASSGQGTNTEAFF.